Listed here are 12 T cell receptor beta chains from one sample, sequenced in a study of chemoradiotherapy in HPV16-positive cancers. Assay: immunoSEQ multiplex PCR; the TCRdb copy retains only in-frame clones and omits some. The sample carries roughly 14,000 clones, roughly 74% recorded once. Specimen collection occurred from a patient who underwent chemoradiotherapy. Every receptor here comes from a human donor with HPV-associated anogenital cancer.

This clone was detected a few times. The V call is TRBV7-9, the J call TRBJ2-4; 9 bases line up with TRBD2. The CDR3 runs 13 residues. Germline CDR1 reads SEHNR; CDR2 reads FQNEAQ (reference sequence). The ends lost 9 bases at V and 8 bases at J; junction bases unmatched: 8. CDR3 amino acids: CASTGTSIDIQYF. The CDR3, as DNA: TGTGCCAGTACCGGGACTAGCATAGACATTCAGTACTTC.

The chain combines TRBV11-1 with TRBJ1-2; 7 nucleotides line up with TRBD1. V trimming: 5 bases; J trimming: 3 bases; junction bases outside the gene matches: 6. The V gene's germline CDR1 is SGHAT and CDR2 FQDESV (reference sequence). The CDR3 runs 14 residues. The CDR3 bases are TGTGCCAGCAGCCCAGGGACAGCTGACTATGGCTACACCTTC. This encodes CASSPGTADYGYTF.

CDR3 bases: TGCGCCAGCAGCTTGGAATCCCAGGGCTTCAATGAGCAGTTCTTC. As protein: CASSLESQGFNEQFF. The chain uses TRBV5-1 and TRBJ2-1, with D possibly TRBD1 on 5 matching bases. There are 15 residues in the CDR3. V was shortened by 0 bases and J by 6 bases, with 13 bases between the two germline ends. From germline, CDR1 is SGHRS and CDR2 YFSETQ.

The V call is TRBV9, the J call TRBJ1-1; the match to TRBD1 covers 7 bases. From germline, CDR1 is SGDLS and CDR2 YYNGEE. There are 15 residues in the CDR3. V lost 6 bases to trimming and J lost 1 base; unmatched junction nucleotides: 9. The CDR3 region is CASNTPTGENTEAFF. CDR3 coding DNA: TGTGCCAGCAACACGCCTACAGGGGAGAACACTGAAGCTTTCTTT.

This clone was observed a few times. One end of the junction fails to match germline, which may point to a read error. The rearrangement links TRBV7-7 to TRBJ2-6, with D possibly TRBD2 on 6 matching bases. The germline CDR1 and CDR2 sequences are SSHAT and FNYEAQ (reference sequence). The CDR3 spans 16 residues. CDR3 sequence reads: CASSLGTPSGANVLTF. CDR3 DNA sequence: TGTGCTAGCAGCTTAGGGACTCCCTCTGGGGCCAACGTCCTGACTTTC.

This clone was recorded only once. The J gene is TRBJ1-2, the V gene TRBV7-9; unclear D gene. The length of the CDR3 is 15 residues. Germline loops: CDR1 SEHNR, CDR2 FQNEAQ (reference sequence). Trimming left V 2 bases short and J 2 bases short, with 12 bases between. The CDR3 protein is CASSLPLVVNYGYTF. The CDR3 coding sequence is TGTGCCAGCAGCTTACCGCTGGTGGTAAACTATGGCTACACCTTC.

The gene calls are TRBV19 and TRBJ1-3; no definite D call. V lost 3 bases to trimming and J lost 3 bases, with 6 bases between them. CDR1 is LNHDA and CDR2 is SQIVND in the germline V gene (reference sequence). CDR3 length: 13 amino acids. The CDR3: CASSIESGNTIYF. The CDR3 coding sequence is TGTGCCAGTAGTATCGAAAGTGGAAACACCATATATTTT.

The rearrangement uses TRBV19 and TRBJ2-3; 10 bases align to TRBD2. Germline V gene lookup returns CDR1 LNHDA and CDR2 SQIVND (reference sequence). CDR3 length: 17 residues. The V and J ends lost 3 bases and 4 bases, in that order; junction bases with no gene match: 10. In DNA, the CDR3 is TGTGCCAGTAGTATTAGGGCCCCTAGCGGGAGCTCAGATACGCAGTATTTT. As protein: CASSIRAPSGSSDTQYF.

The rearrangement joins TRBV5-3 to TRBJ1-4; D is uncertain. TRBV5-3 is flagged as an ORF with uncertain function. V lost 1 base and J 2 bases, leaving 6 bases between the germline ends. CDR3 length: 14 amino acids. CDR3: CARSLSGTNEKLFF. The DNA for the CDR3 is TGTGCCAGAAGCTTGAGTGGGACTAATGAAAAACTGTTTTTT.

The V and J genes are TRBV11-3 and TRBJ2-7; weak D call: TRBD1 (6 bases). V gave up 4 bases and J gave up 0 bases, with 10 bases separating them. There are 14 residues in the CDR3. CDR1 is SGHNT, CDR2 YENEEA, per germline. CDR3: CASSYGQHSYEQYF. CDR3 bases: TGTGCCAGCAGCTATGGACAGCACTCCTACGAGCAGTACTTC.

This clone counts as medium-sized. The V call is TRBV4-1, the J call TRBJ1-5; D is possibly TRBD1 (5 bases). V was clipped by 3 bases and J by 4 bases, with 10 bases between them. In germline, CDR1 is MGHRA, CDR2 YSYEKL. This CDR3 region has 14 residues. In DNA, the CDR3 is TGCGCCAGCAGCCATCAGGGTCGGAATCAGCCCCAGCATTTT. This codes for CASSHQGRNQPQHF.

The chain couples TRBV19 to TRBJ2-5, with 7 bases fitting TRBD1. The trim removed 4 bases at V and 2 bases at J, leaving 1 base unmatched. The CDR3 consists of 13 residues. CDR1 LNHDA and CDR2 SQIVND come from the germline V gene (reference sequence). This CDR3 is CASSRGQQETQYF. In nucleotides, the CDR3 is TGTGCCAGTAGTAGGGGACAGCAAGAGACCCAGTACTTC.